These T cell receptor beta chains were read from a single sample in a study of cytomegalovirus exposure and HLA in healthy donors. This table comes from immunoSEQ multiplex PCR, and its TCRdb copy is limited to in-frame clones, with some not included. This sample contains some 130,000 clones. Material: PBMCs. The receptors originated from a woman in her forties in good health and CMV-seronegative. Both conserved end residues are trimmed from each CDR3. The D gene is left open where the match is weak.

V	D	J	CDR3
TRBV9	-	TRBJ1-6	ASSSGHSKLGNSPLH
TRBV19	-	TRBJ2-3	ASSWGDLQTDTQY
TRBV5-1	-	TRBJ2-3	ASSLSQGLDTQY
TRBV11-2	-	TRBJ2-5	ASSSLGQETQY
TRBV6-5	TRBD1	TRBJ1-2	ASSQGQDGYT
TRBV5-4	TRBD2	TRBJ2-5	ASSLMPAGGVETQY
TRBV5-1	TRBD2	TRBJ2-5	ASSLTGGAETQY
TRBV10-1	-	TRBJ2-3	ASRAKTGSTDTQY
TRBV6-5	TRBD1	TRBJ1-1	ASRRPQGMDL
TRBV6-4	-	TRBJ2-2	ASKGQTNTGELF
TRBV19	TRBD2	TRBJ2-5	ASSPLRGLAGGIQETQY
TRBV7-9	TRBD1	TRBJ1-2	ASSFRTGYGYT
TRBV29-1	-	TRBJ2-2	SASGWGGELF
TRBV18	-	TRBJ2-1	ASSPGRANEQF
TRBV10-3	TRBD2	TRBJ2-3	AISESGVTDTQY
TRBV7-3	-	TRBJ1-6	ASSLGLRRDGNSPLH
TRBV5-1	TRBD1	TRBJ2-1	ASSLFRTGLGEQF
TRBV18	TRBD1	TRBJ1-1	ASSPRTGGDTEAF
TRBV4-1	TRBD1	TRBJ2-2	ASSPKTGGPGELF
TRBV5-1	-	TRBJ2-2	ASSGALGTGELF
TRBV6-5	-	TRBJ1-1	ASSYSASNTEAF
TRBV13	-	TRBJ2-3	ASSSRGSTDTQY
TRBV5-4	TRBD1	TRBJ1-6	ASSFGQGLSPLH
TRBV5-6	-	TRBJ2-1	ASSFSDGEQF
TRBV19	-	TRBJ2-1	ASARGWEGEQF
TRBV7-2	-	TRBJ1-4	ASSGRGALAEKLF
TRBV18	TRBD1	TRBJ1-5	ASSSGQGYQPQH
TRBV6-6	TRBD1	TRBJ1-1	ASRKSWDRVPEAF
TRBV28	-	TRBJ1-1	ASKAVTEAF
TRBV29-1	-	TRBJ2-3	SVEGDFTDTQY
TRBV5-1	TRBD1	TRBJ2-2	ASRGDRGRVGELF
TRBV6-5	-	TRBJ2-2	ASSYNRRANTGELF
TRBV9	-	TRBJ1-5	ASSGTPNQPQH
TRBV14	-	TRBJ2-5	ASSTTRTSQETQY
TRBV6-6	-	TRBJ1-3	ASSTGPHGGGNTIY
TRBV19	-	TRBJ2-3	ASKGRGFLTDTQY
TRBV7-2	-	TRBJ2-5	ASSSWDTFPETQY
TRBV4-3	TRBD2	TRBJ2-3	ASSQTSGAPHTQY
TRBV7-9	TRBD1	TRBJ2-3	ASSSGQGRTDTQY
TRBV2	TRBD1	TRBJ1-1	ASGQEMNTEAF
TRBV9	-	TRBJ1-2	ASSGTEAGGYT
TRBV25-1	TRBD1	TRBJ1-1	ARTQWGTGNTEAF
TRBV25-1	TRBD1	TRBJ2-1	ASSVLRTGGGEQF
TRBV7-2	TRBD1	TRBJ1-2	ASSSTGNYGYT
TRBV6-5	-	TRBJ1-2	ASSSQGAGGNGYT
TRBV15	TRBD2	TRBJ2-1	ATIAGTNNEQF
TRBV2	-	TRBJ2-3	ASSVLSGEYTQY
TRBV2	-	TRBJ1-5	ASNAQGPNQPQH
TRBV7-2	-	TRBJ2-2	ASSLQIPGTGELF
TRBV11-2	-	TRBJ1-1	ASSSTGNTEAF
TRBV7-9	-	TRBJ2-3	ASSLAPKHTDTQY
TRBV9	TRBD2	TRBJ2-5	ASSVQGGETQY